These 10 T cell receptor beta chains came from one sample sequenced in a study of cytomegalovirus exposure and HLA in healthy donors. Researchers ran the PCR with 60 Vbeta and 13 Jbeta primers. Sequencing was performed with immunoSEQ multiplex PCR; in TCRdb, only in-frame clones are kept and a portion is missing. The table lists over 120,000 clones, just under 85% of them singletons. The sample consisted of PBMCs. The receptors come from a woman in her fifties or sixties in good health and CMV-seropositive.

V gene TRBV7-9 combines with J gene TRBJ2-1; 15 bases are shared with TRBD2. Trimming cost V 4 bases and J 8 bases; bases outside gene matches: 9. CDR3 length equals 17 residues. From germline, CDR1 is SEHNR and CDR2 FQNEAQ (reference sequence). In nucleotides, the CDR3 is TGTGCCAGCAGCTCGATTGTAGGACTAGCGGGAGGGGATGAGCAGTTCTTC. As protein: CASSSIVGLAGGDEQFF.

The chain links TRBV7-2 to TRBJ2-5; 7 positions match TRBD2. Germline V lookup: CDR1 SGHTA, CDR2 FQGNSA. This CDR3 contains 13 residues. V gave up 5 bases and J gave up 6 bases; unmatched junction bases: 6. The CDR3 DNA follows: TGTGCCAGCAGCCCCGGGAGCGGGAAGACCCAGTACTTC. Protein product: CASSPGSGKTQYF.

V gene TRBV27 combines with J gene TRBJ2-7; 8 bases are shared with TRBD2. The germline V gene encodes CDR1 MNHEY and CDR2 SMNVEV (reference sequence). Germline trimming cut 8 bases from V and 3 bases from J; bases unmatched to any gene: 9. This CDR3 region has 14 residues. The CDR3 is CASANQLADYEQYF. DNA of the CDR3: TGTGCCAGCGCCAACCAACTAGCGGACTACGAGCAGTACTTC.

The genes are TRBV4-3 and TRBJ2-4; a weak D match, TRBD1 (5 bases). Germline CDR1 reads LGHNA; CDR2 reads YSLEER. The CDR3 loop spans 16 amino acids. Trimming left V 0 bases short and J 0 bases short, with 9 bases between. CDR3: CASSQDQGLAKNIQYF. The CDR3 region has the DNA TGCGCCAGCAGCCAAGATCAGGGCTTAGCCAAAAACATTCAGTACTTC.

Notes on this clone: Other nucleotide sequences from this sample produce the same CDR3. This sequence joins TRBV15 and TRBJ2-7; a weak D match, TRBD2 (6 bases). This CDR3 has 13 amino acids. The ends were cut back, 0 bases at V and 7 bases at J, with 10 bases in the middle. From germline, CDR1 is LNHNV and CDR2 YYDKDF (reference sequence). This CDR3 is CATSRDAGGEQYF. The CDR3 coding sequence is TGTGCCACCAGCAGAGATGCCGGGGGTGAGCAGTACTTC.

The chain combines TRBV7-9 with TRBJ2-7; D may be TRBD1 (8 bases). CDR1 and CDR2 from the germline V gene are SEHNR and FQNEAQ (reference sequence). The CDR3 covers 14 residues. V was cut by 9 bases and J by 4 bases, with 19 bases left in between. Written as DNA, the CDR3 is TGTGCCAGTCGACAGGGGAGGGCGGTTTACGAGCAGTACTTC. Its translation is CASRQGRAVYEQYF.

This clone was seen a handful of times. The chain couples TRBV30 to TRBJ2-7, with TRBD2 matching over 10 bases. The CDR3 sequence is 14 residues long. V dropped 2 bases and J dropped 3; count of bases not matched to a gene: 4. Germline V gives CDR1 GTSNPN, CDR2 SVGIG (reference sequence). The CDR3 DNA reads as TGTGCCTGGAGTTCCAGCGGGAGGGACTACGAGCAGTACTTC. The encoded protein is CAWSSSGRDYEQYF.

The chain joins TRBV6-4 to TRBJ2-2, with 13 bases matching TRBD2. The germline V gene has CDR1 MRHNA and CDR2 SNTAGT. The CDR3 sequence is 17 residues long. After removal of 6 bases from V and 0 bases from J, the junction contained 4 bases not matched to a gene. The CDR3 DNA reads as TGTGCCAGCAGCCGACTAGCGGGAGGAACGAACACCGGGGAGCTGTTTTTT. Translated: CASSRLAGGTNTGELFF.

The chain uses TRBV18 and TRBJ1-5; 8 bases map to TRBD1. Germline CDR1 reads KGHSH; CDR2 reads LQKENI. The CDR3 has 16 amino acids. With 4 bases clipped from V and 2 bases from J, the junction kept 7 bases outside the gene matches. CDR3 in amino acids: CASSLRTGNGNQPQHF. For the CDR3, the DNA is TGTGCCAGCTCACTACGGACAGGGAATGGCAATCAGCCCCAGCATTTT.

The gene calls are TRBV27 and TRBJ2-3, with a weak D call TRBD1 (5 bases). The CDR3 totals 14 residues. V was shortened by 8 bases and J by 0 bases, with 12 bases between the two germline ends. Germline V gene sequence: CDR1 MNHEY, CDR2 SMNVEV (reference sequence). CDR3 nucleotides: TGTGCCAGCCACGTCCAGGGCAGCACAGATACGCAGTATTTT. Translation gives CASHVQGSTDTQYF.